The next 21 T cell receptor beta chains were all read from a single sample in a study of beta chain features in type 1 diabetes. Their specific antigens are unknown. Whole-study results and caveats: Moderate but significant shortening of TCRB CDR3s was recorded in all four CD4+ subsets from Type 1 diabetes patients.

cDNA synthesis used the whole RNA isolate, giving expressed TCRB sequences. The method was immunoSEQ multiplex PCR; TCRdb's version includes in-frame clones alone and lacks a portion of them. The data show roughly 150,000 clones, around 7.8% seen once. The sample was central memory CD4+ T cells from blood. The receptor set was obtained from a woman aged 40 to 50 with type 1 diabetes.

This clone was counted only a few times. J is TRBJ1-2 and V is TRBV9; D is perhaps TRBD1 (5 bases). The CDR3 is 13 residues long. Trimming shortened V by 6 bases and J by 5 bases, and 14 bases separated the two germline ends. The germline CDR1 and CDR2 sequences are SGDLS and YYNGEE. This chain's CDR3 is CASTREGSYGYTF. CDR3 bases: TGTGCCAGCACCAGGGAGGGAAGTTATGGCTACACCTTC.

The rearrangement uses TRBV29-1 and TRBJ2-3, with 12 bases fitting TRBD2. J was trimmed by 5 bases and V by 4 bases; bases with no gene match: 10. This CDR3 spans 16 amino acids. Germline V lookup: CDR1 SQVTM, CDR2 ANQGSEA. DNA for the CDR3: TGCAGCGTTGGATGGGGGACTAGCGGGTATCAAGATACGCAGTATTTT. This codes for CSVGWGTSGYQDTQYF.

The chain combines TRBV6-1 with TRBJ1-4; D gene uncertain. V lost 7 bases and J 7 bases, leaving 4 bases between the germline ends. The germline CDR1 and CDR2 sequences are MNHNS and SASEGT. The CDR3 is 10 amino acids. This CDR3 is CASNGEKLFF. The CDR3 DNA follows: TGTGCCAGCAACGGTGAAAAACTGTTTTTT.

The V call is TRBV28, the J call TRBJ1-4, with D maybe TRBD1 (5 bases). CDR1 is MDHEN, CDR2 SYDVKM, per germline. This CDR3 has 14 residues. V gave up 0 bases and J gave up 5 bases, with 7 bases separating them. In nucleotides, the CDR3 is TGTGCCAGCAGTTTATGGCAGGGAAATGAAAAACTGTTTTTT. It yields the protein CASSLWQGNEKLFF.

The table lists this clone with a few counts. The V and J genes are TRBV28 and TRBJ2-1; 13 bases are shared with TRBD2. The junction had 7 bases not matched to a gene; V was cut back by 7 bases and J by 4 bases. The germline V gene has CDR1 MDHEN and CDR2 SYDVKM. The CDR3 runs 16 residues. The CDR3 DNA reads TGTGCCAGCAAGAGGGGACTAGCGGGACATTACAATGAGCAGTTCTTC. Its protein is CASKRGLAGHYNEQFF.

CDR3 amino acids: CASSLASGTGGTYEQYF. The CDR3 nucleotides read TGTGCCAGCAGCTTAGCCTCCGGGACAGGGGGAACATACGAGCAGTACTTC. The rearrangement joins TRBV7-2 to TRBJ2-7; TRBD1 matches at 11 bases. With 0 bases clipped from V and 4 bases from J, the junction kept 8 bases outside the gene matches. CDR1 SGHTA and CDR2 FQGNSA come from the germline V gene. The CDR3 extends over 17 amino acids.

A few counts support this clone. The chain uses TRBV5-1 and TRBJ1-2; D unclear. V dropped 0 bases and J dropped 4 bases, with 10 bases sitting between them. In germline, CDR1 is SGHRS, CDR2 YFSETQ. CDR3 size: 14 residues. The CDR3 bases are TGCGCCAGCAGCTTGGAGGTGACTTCCTATGGCTACACCTTC. Protein sequence: CASSLEVTSYGYTF.

The gene calls are TRBV4-3 and TRBJ2-1; D perhaps matches TRBD2 (5 bases). Deletions cut 2 bases from V and 2 bases from J, with 16 bases between. Per germline, CDR1 LGHNA and CDR2 YSLEER. The CDR3 runs 17 residues. The CDR3 nucleotides read TGCGCCAGCAGCCAATCGGGCCCCGAGGGCCCCTACAATGAGCAGTTCTTC. It yields the protein CASSQSGPEGPYNEQFF.

V is TRBV27 and J is TRBJ2-5; 7 bases fit TRBD1. Germline lookup yields CDR1 MNHEY and CDR2 SMNVEV (reference sequence). The CDR3 spans 14 residues. The V gene end was trimmed by 3 bases and the J gene end by 5 bases; junction bases not matched to a gene: 6. The CDR3 loop is CASSFGRGTETQYF. CDR3 nucleotides: TGTGCCAGCAGTTTTGGCAGGGGGACGGAGACCCAGTACTTC.

This clone came up a few times. The chain recombines TRBV7-9 with TRBJ1-6; 7 bases map to TRBD1. Germline assignment: CDR1 SEHNR and CDR2 FQNEAQ (reference sequence). This CDR3 is built from 16 residues. Losses at the gene ends were 0 bases for V and 8 bases for J; bases not matched to a gene: 7. CDR3 region: CASSLAQGGLHSPLHF. DNA for the CDR3: TGTGCCAGCAGCTTAGCGCAGGGGGGTCTGCATTCACCCCTCCACTTT.

This clone appeared many times. This chain uses TRBV7-9 with TRBJ1-2; D unclear. The CDR3 extends over 14 amino acids. Germline V gene sequence: CDR1 SEHNR, CDR2 FQNEAQ (reference sequence). V gave up 7 bases and J gave up 5 bases, with 17 bases separating them. CDR3 protein: CASTPLELSYGYTF. The CDR3 DNA sequence: TGTGCCAGCACCCCTCTAGAGCTTTCGTATGGCTACACCTTC.

The chain is built from TRBV5-4 and TRBJ2-1; D is perhaps TRBD1 (5 bases). The CDR3 is 13 amino acids. Trimming took off 5 bases at V and 5 bases at J, with 11 bases between the two ends. CDR1 SGHNT and CDR2 YYREEE come from the germline V gene (reference sequence). The CDR3 coding sequence is TGTGCCAGCAGTGAAGGGGTCGACAATGAGCAGTTCTTC. Protein product: CASSEGVDNEQFF.

The rearrangement joins TRBV11-2 to TRBJ2-5, with 13 bases matching TRBD2. CDR1 is SGHAT, CDR2 FQNNGV, per germline. Trimming removed 1 base from V and 5 bases from J; junction bases left unmatched: 1. The length of the CDR3 is 15 residues. CDR3 bases: TGTGCCAGCAGCTTAGGGACTAGCGGGAGCGAGACCCAGTACTTC. Translating it yields CASSLGTSGSETQYF.

The chain links TRBV29-1 to TRBJ2-1; weak D call: TRBD1 (7 bases). The CDR3 is 15 residues long. CDR1 SQVTM and CDR2 ANQGSEA come from the germline V gene. V was shortened by 8 bases and J by 7 bases, with 24 bases between the two germline ends. The CDR3 spells CSLPLFMTGRNEQFF. CDR3 in DNA: TGCAGCCTTCCCCTATTTATGACAGGGAGGAATGAGCAGTTCTTC.

This clone was observed a handful of times. The chain employs TRBV5-1 and TRBJ2-5, with TRBD1 matching 7 bases. The germline gives CDR1 SGHRS, CDR2 YFSETQ. V was clipped by 6 bases and J by 3 bases; unmatched bases: 14. The CDR3 loop spans 16 amino acids. The CDR3 here is CASNKWNMDRKETQYF. The CDR3 bases are TGCGCCAGCAACAAATGGAACATGGACAGGAAAGAGACCCAGTACTTC.

This clone was counted between two and nine times. This chain links TRBV7-2 with TRBJ2-3; 14 bases fit TRBD2. This CDR3 spans 17 amino acids. Trimming cost V 4 bases and J 8 bases; bases outside gene matches: 11. Germline CDR1 and CDR2: SGHTA and FQGNSA. The CDR3 DNA reads TGTGCCAGCAGCTCACTGACTAGCGGGAGGGCCGGGGGTACGCAGTATTTT. Translating it yields CASSSLTSGRAGGTQYF.

For the CDR3, the DNA is TGTGCCAGCAGCACTACGGGAAGCTCCTACGAGCAGTACTTC. As protein: CASSTTGSSYEQYF. The V and J genes are TRBV9 and TRBJ2-7, with a tentative D call TRBD2 (5 bases). Germline CDR1 and CDR2: SGDLS and YYNGEE. This CDR3 has 14 residues. V gave up 4 bases and J gave up 0 bases, with 11 bases separating them. The full variable domain, completed using reference TRBV9 and TRBJ2-7, is DSGVTQTPKHLITATGQRVTLRCSPRSGDLSVYWYQQSLDQGLQFLIQYYNGEERAKGNILERFSAQQFPDLHSELNLSSLELGDSALYFCASSTTGSSYEQYFGPGTRLTVT.

This clone was seen at least ten times. The V gene is TRBV29-1, the J gene TRBJ2-7, with D possibly being TRBD2 (5 bases). V was shortened by 4 bases and J by 4 bases, with 11 bases between the two germline ends. Per the germline V gene, CDR1 is SQVTM and CDR2 is ANQGSEA. The CDR3 contains 12 residues. CDR3 sequence: CSVGGPIYEQYF. The DNA for the CDR3 is TGCAGCGTTGGCGGGCCCATTTACGAGCAGTACTTC.

The chain links TRBV4-1 to TRBJ2-3, with D maybe TRBD2 (5 bases). Trimming took 3 bases from V and 2 from J, leaving 18 bases between them. This CDR3 has 17 residues. Germline V gene lookup returns CDR1 MGHRA and CDR2 YSYEKL. CDR3 amino acids: CASSHRSRGSATDTQYF. The CDR3, as DNA: TGCGCCAGCAGCCACCGCTCAAGAGGGAGCGCCACAGATACGCAGTATTTT.

This clone came up a few times. The gene calls are TRBV6-5 and TRBJ2-5, with no clear D. Germline V gives CDR1 MNHEY, CDR2 SVGAGI. V dropped 7 bases and J dropped 4 bases, with 7 bases sitting between them. The CDR3 is 11 residues long. CDR3 coding DNA: TGTGCCAGCAAAAGCTTAGAGACCCAGTACTTC. It specifies CASKSLETQYF.

Only a few counts were recorded for this clone. This sequence joins TRBV14 and TRBJ2-1; perhaps TRBD2 as D (7 bases). Trimming cost V 5 bases and J 6 bases, with 17 bases left between them. CDR1 and CDR2 (germline): SGHDN, FVKESK. CDR3 length: 15 residues. CDR3 amino acids: CASSSLAGAVNEQFF. Here the CDR3 DNA reads TGTGCCAGCAGCTCCCTCGCGGGGGCGGTCAATGAGCAGTTCTTC. The full variable domain, completed using reference TRBV14 and TRBJ2-1, is EAGVTQFPSHSVIEKGQTVTLRCDPISGHDNLYWYRRVMGKEIKFLLHFVKESKQDESGMPNNRFLAERTGGTYSTLKVQPAELEDSGVYFCASSSLAGAVNEQFFGPGTRLTVL.